This T cell receptor beta chain was observed in a study of molecular identifiers for immune sequencing clone quantification. This clonotype occurred many times. TCRdb analysed the PCR reads with MiXCR anew, one entry per CDR3 protein. Of some 650,000 distinct CDR3 sequences in the sample, about 20% were seen once. Naive CD8 libraries came from about 20,000 to 1,000,000 sorted cells with 10%, 30% or 50% RNA. Specimen: naive CD8+ T cells from blood, with Jurkat cell RNA spiked in. Subset described: FACS-sorted CD8+CD4-CCR7+CD45RA+ naive T cells. The receptor was derived from a human donor in good health. Some libraries in this study had Jurkat cell RNA spiked in.

For the CDR3, the DNA is TGTGCCAGCAGAGACCCCTGGGCCTACGAGCAGTACTTC. This gives the protein CASRDPWAYEQYF. This chain joins TRBV7-2 and TRBJ2-7; D not certain. Trimming shortened V by 6 bases and J by 2 bases, and 11 bases separated the two germline ends. The CDR3 has 13 amino acids. Looked up from germline, CDR1 is SGHTA and CDR2 is FQGNSA. Full variable domain (outside the CDR3, taken from reference TRBV7-2 and TRBJ2-7): GAGVSQSPSNKVTEKGKDVELRCDPISGHTALYWYRQSLGQGLEFLIYFQGNSAPDKSGLPSDRFSAERTGGSVSTLTIQRTQQEDSAVYLCASRDPWAYEQYFGPGTRLTVT.